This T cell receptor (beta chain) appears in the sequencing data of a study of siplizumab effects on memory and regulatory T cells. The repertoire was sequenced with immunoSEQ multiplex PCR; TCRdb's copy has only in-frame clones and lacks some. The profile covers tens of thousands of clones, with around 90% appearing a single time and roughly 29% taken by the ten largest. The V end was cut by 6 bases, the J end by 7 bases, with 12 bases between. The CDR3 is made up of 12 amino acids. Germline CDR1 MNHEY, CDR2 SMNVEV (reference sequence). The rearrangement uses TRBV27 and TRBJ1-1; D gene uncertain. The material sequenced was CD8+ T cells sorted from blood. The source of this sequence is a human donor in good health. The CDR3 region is CASSFPGHEAFF. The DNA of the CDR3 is TGTGCCAGCAGCTTTCCGGGTCATGAAGCTTTCTTT.